Following are 21 T cell receptor beta chains from one sample sequenced in a study of monozygotic twins with inflammatory bowel disease. After re-calling the 5' RACE reads, TCRdb lists one entry per CDR3 protein, DNA absent. The sample totals fewer than 400,000 distinct CDR3 sequences. Sample: blood. These receptors came from a human donor with ulcerative colitis or Crohn's disease, or a healthy co-twin of an affected twin (not recorded which).

The V and J genes are TRBV19 and TRBJ1-5; TCRdb lists TRBD1, though no DNA is available to test this call. CDR1 is LNHDA, CDR2 SQIVND, per germline (reference sequence). CDR3 length: 14 residues. CDR3 amino acids: CASSIGQGYQPQHF.

The chain uses TRBV19 and TRBJ1-3; TCRdb outputs TRBD1, but without DNA this stays unchecked. Germline CDR1 reads LNHDA; CDR2 reads SQIVND (reference sequence). CDR3 length: 15 residues. CDR3 loop: CASSIDGGSGNTIYF.

This rearrangement joins TRBV18 to TRBJ2-5; the D call of TRBD1 rests on TCRdb alone, since no DNA is present to check it. In germline, CDR1 is KGHSH, CDR2 LQKENI. The CDR3 runs to 14 residues. The CDR3 loop reads CASSPDRGGETQYF.

The chain joins TRBV5-1 to TRBJ2-7; TCRdb picks TRBD2, but there is no DNA to check that call. CDR3 length: 15 residues. CDR1 SGHRS and CDR2 YFSETQ come from the germline V gene. CDR3 region: CASSLAGLSVHEQYF.

This chain connects TRBV9 to TRBJ2-1. Germline values: CDR1 SGDLS, CDR2 YYNGEE. The CDR3 sequence is 13 residues long. The CDR3 protein is CASSTTNWNEQFF.

The chain links TRBV6-2 or TRBV6-3 to TRBJ1-4. The germline CDR1 and CDR2 sequences are MNHEY and SVGEGT. This CDR3 has 13 amino acids. This chain's CDR3 is CASTPGRNEKLFF.

The gene calls are TRBV7-2 and TRBJ2-1; TCRdb designates TRBD1, a call that cannot be tested without DNA. The CDR3 has 17 residues. Germline values: CDR1 SGHTA, CDR2 FQGNSA. The CDR3 loop reads CASSLARLRGPYNEQFF.

The chain uses TRBV19 and TRBJ2-3; TCRdb names TRBD1, which stays unverified in the absence of DNA. Germline-derived CDR1 and CDR2 are LNHDA and SQIVND (reference sequence). This CDR3 is built from 15 residues. CDR3 sequence: CASSIGQGMVDTQYF. The full variable domain, in which reference TRBV19 and TRBJ2-3 provide the parts outside the CDR3, is DGGITQSPKYLFRKEGQNVTLSCEQNLNHDAMYWYRQDPGQGLRLIYYSQIVNDFQKGDIAEGYSVSREKKESFPLTVTSAQKNPTAFYLCASSIGQGMVDTQYFGPGTRLTVL.

This rearrangement joins TRBV4-3 to TRBJ2-1; without DNA, the TCRdb call of TRBD2 cannot be checked. This CDR3 has 16 residues. Germline CDR1 reads LGHNA; CDR2 reads YSLEER. The CDR3 sequence is CASSQISGPRVNEQFF.

CDR3 loop: CASSQGFRGNQPQHF. V usage is TRBV3-1 and J usage is TRBJ1-5; TCRdb's assignment of TRBD1 cannot be checked, as there is no DNA. Looked up from germline, CDR1 is LGHDT and CDR2 is YNNKEL (reference sequence). The CDR3 totals 15 residues.

The chain carries TRBV29-1 and TRBJ1-1; TCRdb's D call, TRBD1, is unchecked because there is no DNA. There are 16 residues in the CDR3. Germline V gives CDR1 SQVTM, CDR2 ANQGSEA. CDR3 in amino acids: CSVEGGDSNMNTEAFF.

The chain has TRBV10-3 and TRBJ2-3. The CDR3 is 14 residues long. Germline V gene sequence: CDR1 ENHRY, CDR2 SYGVKD. The CDR3 reads CAISASGGTDTQYF.

The V and J genes are TRBV5-6 and TRBJ1-2. The CDR3 runs 15 residues. CDR1 is SGHDT, CDR2 YYEEEE, per germline. CDR3 region: CASSLSQTLNYGYTF.

The CDR3 here is CSARLAGTRAKNIQYF. The chain recombines TRBV20-1 with TRBJ2-4; the D call from TCRdb, TRBD2, cannot be confirmed without DNA. This CDR3 is built from 16 residues. Germline V gives CDR1 DFQATT, CDR2 SNEGSKA (reference sequence).

The V and J genes are TRBV7-9 and TRBJ2-1; the D gene TCRdb calls, TRBD1, cannot be checked with no DNA. Germline V CDR1 and CDR2: SEHNR, FQNEAQ (reference sequence). The CDR3 is 13 amino acids. This CDR3 is CASRYGGYNEQFF.

The chain couples TRBV6-4 to TRBJ2-1. Germline CDR1 MRHNA, CDR2 SNTAGT. The CDR3 consists of 16 residues. CDR3 amino acids: CASSDSRASSYNEQFF.

This rearrangement joins TRBV20-1 to TRBJ2-7; TCRdb proposes TRBD1, but this gene call is untestable without DNA. CDR3 length: 14 residues. Germline CDR1 and CDR2: DFQATT and SNEGSKA (reference sequence). This CDR3 is CSARDTGFFDEQYF.

The rearrangement links TRBV25-1 to TRBJ1-2. The CDR3 runs to 14 residues. The V gene's germline CDR1 is MGHDK and CDR2 SYGVNS. CDR3 sequence reads: CASSENVKGYGYTF.

This chain connects TRBV2 to TRBJ2-3; the TRBD1 assignment by TCRdb is unverifiable without DNA. Per germline, CDR1 SNHLY and CDR2 FYNNEI. This CDR3 is built from 15 residues. CDR3 sequence: CASSVGQGGGDTQYF.

The genes are TRBV28 and TRBJ2-7. The CDR3 extends over 13 amino acids. Germline CDR1 reads MDHEN; CDR2 reads SYDVKM. This chain's CDR3 is CATTVYGFHEQYF.

This chain joins TRBV7-2 and TRBJ2-1; checking the TCRdb D call of TRBD1 is not possible without DNA. The CDR3 is 16 residues long. Germline loops: CDR1 SGHTA, CDR2 FQGNSA. The CDR3: CASSRDGQPVYNEQFF.